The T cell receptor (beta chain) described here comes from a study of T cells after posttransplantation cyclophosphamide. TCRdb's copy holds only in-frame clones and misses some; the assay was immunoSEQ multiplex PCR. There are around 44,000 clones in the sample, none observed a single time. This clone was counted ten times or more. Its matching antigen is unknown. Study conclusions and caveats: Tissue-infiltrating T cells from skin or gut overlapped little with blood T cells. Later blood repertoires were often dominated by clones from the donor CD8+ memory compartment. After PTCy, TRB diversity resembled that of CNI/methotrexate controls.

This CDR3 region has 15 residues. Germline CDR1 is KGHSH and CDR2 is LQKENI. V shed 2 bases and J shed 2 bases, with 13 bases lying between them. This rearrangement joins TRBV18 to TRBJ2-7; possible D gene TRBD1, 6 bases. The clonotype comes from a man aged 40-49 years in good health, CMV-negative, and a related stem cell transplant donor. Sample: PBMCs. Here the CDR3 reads CASSPGKDRTYEQYF. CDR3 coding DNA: TGTGCCAGCTCACCAGGGAAGGACAGAACCTACGAGCAGTACTTC.